A selection of T cell receptor beta chains follows, all from one sample in a study of T cell repertoires in cytomegalovirus infection. TCRdb recomputed calls from the reads with MiXCR, one row per CDR3 protein. The profile shows about 150,000 distinct CDR3 sequences, under 20% of them singletons. Sequenced material: CD8+ T cells from PBMCs. The receptors derive from a human donor in good health (CMV status not recorded). Some clones in this sample may be carry-over from other donors' samples. CDR3s include the opening cysteine and the closing phenylalanine or tryptophan. D genes are given only for firm matches. Part of the rows lack a size; the others show once, few, many or a class for expanded clones.

CDR3: CASSWTSGRGYEQYF
DNA: TGTGCCAGTAGTTGGACTAGCGGGAGAGGCTACGAGCAGTACTTC
V: TRBV19
J: TRBJ2-7
size: NA
D: TRBD2

CDR3: CASSSLGSGNTIYF
DNA: TGTGCCAGCAGCTCTTTGGGCTCTGGAAACACCATATATTTT
V: TRBV7-9
J: TRBJ1-3
size: few
D: NA

CDR3: CASSLPGGGETQYF
DNA: TGTGCCAGCAGCTTACCCGGCGGCGGGGAGACCCAGTACTTC
V: TRBV7-8
J: TRBJ2-5
size: NA
D: NA

CDR3: CASVVGRGLNTEAFF
DNA: TGTGCCAGCGTCGTCGGACGGGGGTTAAACACTGAAGCTTTCTTT
V: TRBV7-2
J: TRBJ1-1
size: few
D: NA

CDR3: CASSYSGGGSSYNEQFF
DNA: TGTGCCAGCAGTTACTCCGGGGGAGGGAGCTCCTACAATGAGCAGTTCTTC
V: TRBV6-2/TRBV6-3
J: TRBJ2-1
size: NA
D: TRBD2

CDR3: CASSPLRFLDNEQYF
DNA: TGTGCCAGCAGCCCCCTGCGTTTCCTAGATAATGAGCAGTACTTC
V: TRBV7-9
J: TRBJ2-7
size: few
D: NA

CDR3: CASSLAGVRQYF
DNA: TGTGCCAGCAGCTTAGCGGGGGTGCGGCAGTACTTC
V: TRBV7-6
J: TRBJ2-7
size: few
D: NA

CDR3: CASSLGTGYSDGNTIYF
DNA: TGCGCCAGCAGCTTGGGGACAGGCTACTCTGATGGAAACACCATATATTTT
V: TRBV5-1
J: TRBJ1-3
size: few
D: TRBD1

CDR3: CASSYSTGNQPQHF
DNA: TGTGCCAGCAGTTACTCCACCGGAAATCAGCCCCAGCATTTT
V: TRBV6-2/TRBV6-3
J: TRBJ1-5
size: NA
D: NA

CDR3: CASRMIGNGDQPQHF
DNA: TGTGCCAGCAGGATGATCGGGAACGGAGATCAGCCCCAGCATTTT
V: TRBV12-3/TRBV12-4
J: TRBJ1-5
size: NA
D: NA

CDR3: CASGHEIYEQYF
DNA: TGTGCTAGTGGTCACGAAATTTACGAGCAGTACTTC
V: TRBV12-5
J: TRBJ2-7
size: NA
D: NA

CDR3: CASSYYTGGSYEQYF
DNA: TGTGCCAGCAGTTACTATACAGGGGGATCGTACGAGCAGTACTTC
V: TRBV6-5
J: TRBJ2-7
size: NA
D: TRBD1